One and the same sample provided the 21 T cell receptor beta chains below, sequenced in a study of cytomegalovirus exposure and HLA in healthy donors. The assay was immunoSEQ multiplex PCR, and TCRdb's table has in-frame clones only and misses some. The table shows over 150,000 clones, with about 80% occurring only once. Sequenced: PBMCs. These receptors were obtained from a woman between 18 and 29 years old in good health and CMV-seropositive.

V gene TRBV6-1 combines with J gene TRBJ1-5; D is possibly TRBD1 (6 bases). The germline gives CDR1 MNHNS, CDR2 SASEGT. The CDR3 spans 15 residues. The ends were cut back, 4 bases at V and 6 bases at J, with 16 bases in the middle. CDR3 nucleotide sequence: TGTGCCAGCAGTGGCGACAGGAGGCACGGTCAGCCCCAGCATTTT. This translates into CASSGDRRHGQPQHF.

In its sample, this clone was seen a few times. The chain combines TRBV9 with TRBJ2-2; the match to TRBD2 covers 10 bases. Germline V lookup: CDR1 SGDLS, CDR2 YYNGEE. J was trimmed by 6 bases and V by 2 bases; bases with no gene match: 10. CDR3 length: 17 residues. The chain's CDR3 is CASSVTSGVIGAGELFF. The CDR3 DNA reads as TGTGCCAGCAGCGTCACTAGCGGGGTCATCGGTGCCGGGGAGCTGTTTTTT.

The chain employs TRBV4-3 and TRBJ1-2, with 10 nucleotides matching TRBD1. Germline V gives CDR1 LGHNA, CDR2 YSLEER. The CDR3 has 13 residues. After removal of 3 bases from V and 6 bases from J, the junction contained 1 base not matched to a gene. The CDR3 protein is CASSQTGGDGYTF. The DNA for the CDR3 is TGCGCCAGCAGCCAGACAGGGGGCGATGGCTACACCTTC.

The rearrangement uses TRBV9 and TRBJ1-1; D gene unclear. The CDR3 totals 15 residues. CDR1 is SGDLS, CDR2 YYNGEE, per germline. V was cut by 4 bases and J by 1 base, with 14 bases left in between. The CDR3 DNA follows: TGTGCCAGCAGCCCCGCGGGCAGCTCGAACACTGAAGCTTTCTTT. Its protein is CASSPAGSSNTEAFF. The complete variable domain, with remaining parts taken from reference TRBV9 and TRBJ1-1, reads DSGVTQTPKHLITATGQRVTLRCSPRSGDLSVYWYQQSLDQGLQFLIQYYNGEERAKGNILERFSAQQFPDLHSELNLSSLELGDSALYFCASSPAGSSNTEAFFGQGTRLTVV.

The CDR3 loop is CASSFGTGVNTGELFF. The CDR3 DNA follows: TGTGCCAGCAGCTTCGGGACAGGGGTGAACACCGGGGAGCTGTTTTTT. The chain is built from TRBV7-3 and TRBJ2-2, with 10 nucleotides matching TRBD1. Trimming removed 3 bases from V and 1 base from J; junction bases left unmatched: 2. This CDR3 region has 16 residues. Germline-derived CDR1 and CDR2 are SGHTA and FQGTGA.

This rearrangement joins TRBV11-2 to TRBJ1-4; 9 nucleotides align to TRBD1. The CDR3 has 15 residues. The trim removed 4 bases at V and 6 bases at J, leaving 6 bases unmatched. CDR1 is SGHAT and CDR2 is FQNNGV in the germline V gene. The CDR3: CASSSYRDRDEKLFF. In DNA form, the CDR3 reads TGTGCCAGCAGCTCCTACCGGGACAGGGATGAAAAACTGTTTTTT. Full variable domain (missing parts from reference TRBV11-2 and TRBJ1-4): EAGVAQSPRYKIIEKRQSVAFWCNPISGHATLYWYQQILGQGPKLLIQFQNNGVVDDSQLPKDRFSAERLKGVDSTLKIQPAKLEDSAVYLCASSSYRDRDEKLFFGSGTQLSVL.

The genes are TRBV5-4 and TRBJ2-7; 7 bases line up with TRBD2. The germline gives CDR1 SGHNT, CDR2 YYREEE (reference sequence). The CDR3 has 15 residues. V lost 4 bases to trimming and J lost 1 base; unmatched junction nucleotides: 8. Written as DNA, the CDR3 is TGTGCCAGCAGCCCAACCGTGGGAGGGTCCTACGAGCAGTACTTC. It is translated as CASSPTVGGSYEQYF.

This clone was counted between two and nine times. The chain combines TRBV7-9 with TRBJ1-1; TRBD1 matches 10 bases. Germline loops: CDR1 SEHNR, CDR2 FQNEAQ (reference sequence). CDR3 size: 14 residues. The trim removed 7 bases at V and 5 bases at J, leaving 7 bases unmatched. The chain's CDR3 is CASISDRGPTEAFF. The CDR3 DNA sequence: TGTGCCAGCATTTCTGACAGGGGGCCAACTGAAGCTTTCTTT.

The V gene is TRBV7-8, the J gene TRBJ1-5; a possible D gene is TRBD1 (5 bases). Germline V CDR1 and CDR2: SGHVS, FQNEAQ. The CDR3 length is 13 residues. V shed 4 bases and J shed 8 bases, with 12 bases lying between them. CDR3: CASSSGPGEPQHF. The CDR3 DNA reads as TGTGCCAGCAGCTCCGGACCGGGGGAGCCCCAGCATTTT.

The chain joins TRBV4-1 to TRBJ2-3; 16 positions match TRBD2. This CDR3 is built from 19 residues. V shed 2 bases and J 1 base; nucleotides not matched to a gene: 6. The V gene's germline CDR1 is MGHRA and CDR2 YSYEKL. The CDR3 region has the DNA TGCGCCAGCAGCCAACCTGGGACTAGCGGGGGGGCGGGCACAGATACGCAGTATTTT. Amino acid sequence: CASSQPGTSGGAGTDTQYF.

The chain uses TRBV6-1 and TRBJ1-5, with D maybe TRBD1 (6 bases). Germline loops: CDR1 MNHNS, CDR2 SASEGT. The CDR3 is 13 amino acids. Trimming took off 10 bases at V and 7 bases at J, with 17 bases between the two ends. The CDR3 bases are TGTGCCACCCGACAGGACCCAGGGCAGCCCCAGCATTTT. Protein: CATRQDPGQPQHF.

The chain is built from TRBV2 and TRBJ2-7; D is unresolved. V lost 7 bases and J 3 bases, leaving 10 bases between the germline ends. The CDR3 runs to 12 residues. Per germline, CDR1 SNHLY and CDR2 FYNNEI. Here the CDR3 DNA reads TGTGCCAGCAAAGCTAAATTCTACGAGCAGTACTTC. This sequence encodes CASKAKFYEQYF. The complete variable domain, with remaining parts taken from reference TRBV2 and TRBJ2-7, reads EPEVTQTPSHQVTQMGQEVILRCVPISNHLYFYWYRQILGQKVEFLVSFYNNEISEKSEIFDDQFSVERPDGSNFTLKIRSTKLEDSAMYFCASKAKFYEQYFGPGTRLTVT.

As to this clone: At the DNA level, this CDR3 is encoded by other sequences in the same sample as well. This chain connects TRBV20-1 to TRBJ1-1, with D perhaps matching TRBD1 (5 bases). V was cut by 3 bases and J by 5 bases, with 7 bases left in between. This CDR3 contains 11 residues. CDR1 is DFQATT and CDR2 is SNEGSKA in the germline V gene (reference sequence). DNA for the CDR3: TGCAGTGCTAGTGGGGGGACTGAAGCTTTCTTT. Protein: CSASGGTEAFF.

The rearrangement links TRBV7-9 to TRBJ1-2; 7 bases line up with TRBD1. Germline lookup yields CDR1 SEHNR and CDR2 FQNEAQ (reference sequence). CDR3 length equals 13 residues. The ends lost 5 bases at V and 8 bases at J; junction bases unmatched: 8. The CDR3 region has the DNA TGTGCCAGCAGCGTAACAGGGGAAGGGGGCTACACCTTC. As protein: CASSVTGEGGYTF.

The V gene is TRBV11-1, the J gene TRBJ1-3, with D unresolved. Germline lookup yields CDR1 SGHAT and CDR2 FQDESV (reference sequence). CDR3 length: 15 amino acids. Between the trimmed V and J ends, which lost 10 bases and 0 bases, there was a span of 16 bases. CDR3 DNA sequence: TGTGCCACCCCCAAGATGGGCGTCTCTGGAAACACCATATATTTT. Residues: CATPKMGVSGNTIYF.

This chain links TRBV2 with TRBJ1-2; weak D call: TRBD1 (5 bases). V was cut by 4 bases and J by 8 bases, with 11 bases left in between. CDR3 size: 12 residues. Germline V gene data show CDR1 as SNHLY and CDR2 as FYNNEI. As DNA, the CDR3 is TGTGCCAGCAGTGGTGGGGCCAGGGGCTACACCTTC. Translating it yields CASSGGARGYTF.

This chain connects TRBV6-1 to TRBJ2-7; D is unclear. CDR3 length equals 16 residues. Germline values: CDR1 MNHNS, CDR2 SASEGT. V was pared by 4 bases and J by 0 bases, with 16 bases between. CDR3 sequence: CASSVTVYKSSYEQYF. In DNA form, the CDR3 reads TGTGCCAGCAGTGTTACAGTTTATAAATCCTCCTACGAGCAGTACTTC.

V gene TRBV4-1 combines with J gene TRBJ2-5; D is unclear. V was pared by 0 bases and J by 5 bases, with 7 bases between. CDR1 MGHRA and CDR2 YSYEKL come from the germline V gene. The CDR3 runs to 13 residues. The CDR3 nucleotides read TGCGCCAGCAGCCAAGATGAAGCGGAGACCCAGTACTTC. Protein: CASSQDEAETQYF.

V and J are TRBV4-2 and TRBJ1-1; 7 positions match TRBD1. CDR1 and CDR2 from the germline V gene are LGHNA and YNFKEQ. CDR3 length: 14 residues. V lost 6 bases, J lost 0 bases, and 4 bases stayed unmatched. The CDR3: CASRSGTVNTEAFF. The CDR3 DNA reads TGTGCCAGCAGGTCTGGGACAGTGAACACTGAAGCTTTCTTT.

For the CDR3, the DNA is TGTGCCAGCAGTCAATCCTATGGCTTCGGACAGGGGGGACTATACGAGCAGTACTTC. As protein: CASSQSYGFGQGGLYEQYF. The J gene is TRBJ2-7, the V gene TRBV27; the match to TRBD1 covers 10 bases. The ends lost 5 bases at V and 4 bases at J; junction bases unmatched: 20. CDR1 and CDR2 from the germline V gene are MNHEY and SMNVEV (reference sequence). This CDR3 region has 19 residues.

The genes are TRBV2 and TRBJ1-2, with 10 bases identical to TRBD1. The CDR3 runs to 13 residues. With V trimmed by 11 bases and J by 8 bases, 11 bases remained unmatched. Looked up from germline, CDR1 is SNHLY and CDR2 is FYNNEI. The CDR3 spells CAVKGLTGGGYTF. CDR3 nucleotide sequence: TGTGCCGTGAAAGGTCTGACAGGGGGCGGCTACACCTTC.